Described below is a single T cell receptor (beta chain) sequence and its context. Tumor samples were obtained before definitive surgery or chemotherapy. The data are from a study of high-grade serous ovarian cancer treatment subgroups. TCRdb keeps only in-frame clones here, not all; method: immunoSEQ multiplex PCR. The sample lists fewer than 35,000 clones; roughly four fifths were seen once. The CDR3 loop spans 13 amino acids. Germline CDR1 is SGHTA and CDR2 is FQGNSA. With 2 bases clipped from V and 7 bases from J, the junction kept 1 base outside the gene matches. The J gene is TRBJ2-1, the V gene TRBV7-2, with 8 bases matching TRBD1. The source is a human donor with high-grade serous ovarian cancer. Sequencing was performed on tumor tissue. CDR3 in amino acids: CASSLRTGNEQFF. In nucleotides, the CDR3 is TGTGCCAGCAGCTTAAGGACAGGGAATGAGCAGTTCTTC.